These 31 T cell receptor beta chains were sequenced from one sample in a study of CD8+CD57+ T cells in acquired aplastic anemia. Genomic DNA, serving as template, underwent TCR beta VDJ and CDR3 profiling. MiXCR was run by TCRdb on the reads, yielding one entry per CDR3 protein. The sample holds 250,000 to 300,000 distinct CDR3 sequences, 50% to 70% seen once. Sequenced: sorted CD4+, CD8+, or CD8+CD57+ T cells (not recorded which) from PBMCs. All receptors derive from a human donor with severe aplastic anemia or a healthy control (not recorded which).

In its sample, this clonotype was seen a few times. The chain uses TRBV19 and TRBJ2-5; no clear D. This CDR3 contains 15 residues. Deletions cut 5 bases from V and 5 bases from J, with 18 bases between. The germline V gene encodes CDR1 LNHDA and CDR2 SQIVND (reference sequence). DNA for the CDR3: TGTGCCAGTAGTCATCGTCGGCTTAGCCGTGAGACCCAGTACTTC. This gives the protein CASSHRRLSRETQYF.

This clonotype was recorded a few times. V gene TRBV29-1 combines with J gene TRBJ2-3; 8 bases are a match to TRBD1. This CDR3 has 16 residues. The V and J ends lost 5 bases and 1 base, in that order; junction bases with no gene match: 11. Germline V CDR1 and CDR2: SQVTM, ANQGSEA. The CDR3 DNA sequence: TGCAGCGTTACCTGGACAGGGAGTTCGCGCACAGATACGCAGTATTTT. It specifies CSVTWTGSSRTDTQYF.

The rearrangement uses TRBV7-2 and TRBJ1-1; D unresolved. CDR1 is SGHTA and CDR2 is FQGNSA in the germline V gene. The CDR3 length is 13 residues. V was cut by 3 bases and J by 1 base, with 6 bases left in between. The CDR3: CASSLNQNTEAFF. CDR3 in DNA: TGTGCCAGCAGCTTGAATCAGAACACTGAAGCTTTCTTT.

This chain links TRBV27 with TRBJ2-5; weak D call: TRBD2 (5 bases). The CDR3 runs 14 residues. V was trimmed by 3 bases and J by 4 bases, leaving 12 bases between them. Germline V gene data show CDR1 as MNHEY and CDR2 as SMNVEV (reference sequence). CDR3 sequence (DNA): TGTGCCAGCAGTTTCGTCTTCGCGGGAGAGACCCAGTACTTC. Encoded protein: CASSFVFAGETQYF.

The chain has TRBV7-9 and TRBJ2-3, with D unresolved. Trimming pared 8 bases from V and 0 bases from J, leaving 3 bases between. This CDR3 contains 11 residues. CDR1 is SEHNR and CDR2 is FQNEAQ in the germline V gene (reference sequence). The CDR3 nucleotides read TGTGCCAGCCGTAGCACAGATACGCAGTATTTT. This codes for CASRSTDTQYF.

The chain links TRBV7-2 to TRBJ2-1, with 8 bases identical to TRBD2. The J segment lost 8 bases and the V segment lost 1 base, leaving 7 bases of the junction unmatched. Germline lookup yields CDR1 SGHTA and CDR2 FQGNSA. This CDR3 has 15 residues. CDR3: CASSLGLALGDEQFF. CDR3 bases: TGTGCCAGCAGCTTAGGACTAGCGCTAGGCGATGAGCAGTTCTTC.

This sequence joins TRBV2 and TRBJ1-2; TRBD1 matches at 8 bases. Germline V CDR1 and CDR2: SNHLY, FYNNEI. The CDR3 is 12 amino acids. Trimming removed 6 bases from V and 8 bases from J; junction bases left unmatched: 5. As DNA, the CDR3 is TGTGCCAGCAGGACGACAGGGGTCGGCTACACCTTC. Amino acid sequence: CASRTTGVGYTF.

This clonotype appeared a single time. V gene TRBV7-8 combines with J gene TRBJ1-1; D is unresolved. Germline V CDR1 and CDR2: SGHVS, FQNEAQ. V was pared by 3 bases and J by 0 bases, with 11 bases between. CDR3 length: 15 amino acids. The CDR3 sequence is CASSLRPPMNTEAFF. DNA of the CDR3: TGTGCCAGCAGCTTGAGGCCACCCATGAACACTGAAGCTTTCTTT.

This clonotype has a count of ten or more. The chain has TRBV12-3 or TRBV12-4 and TRBJ1-1; D is perhaps TRBD1 (6 bases). Trimming removed 5 bases from V and 2 bases from J, with 15 bases in between. This CDR3 is 15 amino acids long. The DNA for the CDR3 is TGTGCCAGCAGTCCCAGGGGTCAGGTTAACACTGAAGCTTTCTTT. It specifies CASSPRGQVNTEAFF.

A remark on this clonotype: An end of the junction differs from the germline gene, which may be a read error. Here the CDR3 reads CASREGLWNEQFF. CDR3 DNA sequence: TGTGCCAGCAGGGAAGGGTTATGGAATGAGCAGTTCTTC. V gene TRBV2 combines with J gene TRBJ2-1; no definite D call. CDR3 size: 13 residues. The germline V gene encodes CDR1 SNHLY and CDR2 FYNNEI.

The chain is built from TRBV10-3 and TRBJ2-5; a weak D match, TRBD1 (6 bases). The V gene's germline CDR1 is ENHRY and CDR2 SYGVKD. This CDR3 spans 14 amino acids. V was clipped by 6 bases and J by 6 bases, with 17 bases between them. The CDR3 DNA follows: TGTGCCATCAGGCCGGGACAACGGTTACAGACCCAGTACTTC. It encodes CAIRPGQRLQTQYF.

This clonotype was picked up many times. The junction differs from germline at one of its ends, possibly a read error. This chain joins TRBV5-1 and TRBJ1-2; D not certain. CDR1 is SGHRS, CDR2 YFSETQ, per germline. The length of the CDR3 is 13 residues. This CDR3 reads CASSLSRDYGYTF. CDR3 DNA: TGTGCCAGCAGCTTGTCTAGGGACTATGGCTACACCTTC. The variable domain in full, completed from reference TRBV5-1 and TRBJ1-2, reads KAGVTQTPRYLIKTRGQQVTLSCSPISGHRSVSWYQQTPGQGLQFLFEYFSETQRNKGNFPGRFSGRQFSNSRSEMNVSTLELGDSALYLCASSLSRDYGYTFGSGTRLTVV.

The chain links TRBV2 to TRBJ2-7; D remains unclear. The CDR3 spans 14 residues. V lost 5 bases and J 2 bases, leaving 13 bases between the germline ends. Germline V gives CDR1 SNHLY, CDR2 FYNNEI. The CDR3 loop reads CASSYLDEPYEQYF. CDR3 in DNA: TGTGCCAGCAGTTACTTGGACGAGCCCTACGAGCAGTACTTC.

The CDR3 DNA sequence: TGTGCCAGCAGCCCGCCCGGGGGGAGACCAGATACGCAGTATTTT. Protein: CASSPPGGRPDTQYF. This chain uses TRBV7-6 with TRBJ2-3; 7 bases line up with TRBD2. With 5 bases clipped from V and 4 bases from J, the junction kept 9 bases outside the gene matches. Germline lookup yields CDR1 SGHVS and CDR2 FNYEAQ. The CDR3 is 15 amino acids.

Only a few counts were recorded for this clonotype. The rearrangement links TRBV5-1 to TRBJ2-3, with D perhaps assigned TRBD1 or TRBD2 (6 bases each). V shed 0 bases and J shed 6 bases, with 11 bases lying between them. Germline CDR1 reads SGHRS; CDR2 reads YFSETQ. The CDR3 is 14 residues long. CDR3 loop: CASSLEGGRDTQYF. The CDR3, as DNA: TGCGCCAGCAGCTTGGAGGGGGGCCGTGATACGCAGTATTTT.

In its sample, this clonotype was seen a few times. This rearrangement joins TRBV9 to TRBJ2-1; D is perhaps TRBD2 (6 bases). The CDR3 contains 14 residues. V shed 3 bases and J shed 6 bases, with 13 bases lying between them. From germline, CDR1 is SGDLS and CDR2 YYNGEE. Here the CDR3 DNA reads TGTGCCAGCAGCGATCCTAGGAGGGTCAATGAGCAGTTCTTC. Protein sequence: CASSDPRRVNEQFF. The variable domain in full, with the rest retrieved from reference TRBV9 and TRBJ2-1, is DSGVTQTPKHLITATGQRVTLRCSPRSGDLSVYWYQQSLDQGLQFLIQYYNGEERAKGNILERFSAQQFPDLHSELNLSSLELGDSALYFCASSDPRRVNEQFFGPGTRLTVL.

Details on this clonotype: A much larger clone sits a single nucleotide away, making a read error possible. CDR3 sequence (DNA): TGTGCCAGCAGCCAAACCAAGGAGCAGTACTTC. Translated: CASSQTKEQYF. V usage is TRBV3-1 and J usage is TRBJ2-7; no firm D call. The CDR3 contains 11 residues. Germline CDR1 reads LGHDT; CDR2 reads YNNKEL (reference sequence). Trimming removed 2 bases at V and 7 bases at J, with 6 bases between.

The genes are TRBV7-8 and TRBJ2-7; 7 bases are a match to TRBD1. The germline gives CDR1 SGHVS, CDR2 FQNEAQ. The length of the CDR3 is 14 residues. V was pared by 0 bases and J by 6 bases, with 5 bases of the junction left unmatched. The CDR3 region has the DNA TGTGCCAGCAGCTTAGCGGGGACAGTGGGCGAGCAGTACTTC. This encodes CASSLAGTVGEQYF.

Regarding this clonotype: One base away lies a much larger clone, so this may be a sequencing read error. This chain joins TRBV9 and TRBJ1-1; 7 nucleotides match TRBD1. Germline CDR1 SGDLS, CDR2 YYNGEE. CDR3 length equals 12 residues. The chain's CDR3 is CASKGANAEAFF. In DNA form, the CDR3 reads TGTGCCAGCAAGGGGGCGAACGCTGAAGCTTTCTTT.

V is TRBV5-1 and J is TRBJ2-7, with a possible D match to TRBD2 (6 bases). The CDR3 is 13 amino acids. V lost 4 bases, J lost 3 bases, and 11 bases lay in between. Germline V gene data show CDR1 as SGHRS and CDR2 as YFSETQ. The CDR3 bases are TGCGCCAGCAGCCGAGGGACTTACTACGAGCAGTACTTC. Residues: CASSRGTYYEQYF.

This clonotype has ten or more counts. The V and J genes are TRBV7-9 and TRBJ1-5; TRBD1 is a possible D gene (6 bases). Germline V CDR1 and CDR2: SEHNR, FQNEAQ (reference sequence). The V end was cut by 6 bases, the J end by 7 bases, with 16 bases between. This CDR3 has 14 residues. The CDR3 sequence: CASSPGQIGQPQHF. In DNA, the CDR3 is TGTGCCAGCAGTCCTGGACAGATCGGGCAGCCCCAGCATTTT.

This clonotype was seen ten or more times. The junction departs from germline at one end; a sequencing error may be responsible. The chain has TRBV7-7 and TRBJ2-2, with TRBD2 as a possible D gene (6 bases). Germline loops: CDR1 SSHAT, CDR2 FNYEAQ (reference sequence). CDR3 size: 13 residues. The CDR3 DNA is TGTGCTAGCAGCTTAACGGGGGCCGGGGAGCTGTTTTTT. Its protein product is CASSLTGAGELFF.

This rearrangement joins TRBV20-1 to TRBJ2-7, with D possibly TRBD1 on 6 matching bases. This CDR3 is 14 amino acids long. Trimming left V 1 base short and J 3 bases short, with 13 bases between. The germline gives CDR1 DFQATT, CDR2 SNEGSKA (reference sequence). The CDR3 protein is CSARGTANDYEQYF. In nucleotides, the CDR3 is TGCAGTGCTAGAGGGACAGCAAACGACTACGAGCAGTACTTC.

This clonotype was counted at least ten times. This chain uses TRBV16 with TRBJ1-1; D perhaps matches TRBD1 (6 bases). Germline loops: CDR1 KGHSY, CDR2 FQNENV. CDR3 size: 15 residues. V was clipped by 2 bases and J by 5 bases, with 15 bases between them. The CDR3, as DNA: TGTGCCAGCAGCCAAGGGGGGCTGGAGGGAACTGAAGCTTTCTTT. It encodes CASSQGGLEGTEAFF. Together with reference TRBV16 and TRBJ1-1, the CDR3 gives the full variable domain: GEEVAQTPKHLVRGEGQKAKLYCAPIKGHSYVFWYQQVLKNEFKFLISFQNENVFDETGMPKERFSAKCLPNSPCSLEIQATKLEDSAVYFCASSQGGLEGTEAFFGQGTRLTVV.

A few counts support this clonotype. The gene calls are TRBV3-1 and TRBJ2-3, with D possibly being TRBD2 (6 bases). Trimming stripped 4 bases from V and 2 bases from J, with 16 bases between. The CDR3 is 16 residues long. Germline V gene data show CDR1 as LGHDT and CDR2 as YNNKEL (reference sequence). Here the CDR3 reads CASSLWSGGPTDTQYF. Written as DNA, the CDR3 is TGTGCCAGCAGCCTTTGGTCCGGGGGACCCACAGATACGCAGTATTTT.

The rearrangement uses TRBV5-1 and TRBJ2-7; no firm D call. Deletions cut 0 bases from V and 5 bases from J, with 15 bases between. The CDR3 is made up of 15 amino acids. CDR1 SGHRS and CDR2 YFSETQ come from the germline V gene. CDR3 residues: CASSLDFGSADEQYF. Written as DNA, the CDR3 is TGCGCCAGCAGCTTGGATTTTGGCTCAGCCGACGAGCAGTACTTC.

This clonotype was observed at least ten times. The chain couples TRBV2 to TRBJ2-3; 8 bases are shared with TRBD1. The J segment lost 4 bases and the V segment lost 6 bases, leaving 9 bases of the junction unmatched. Per germline, CDR1 SNHLY and CDR2 FYNNEI. The CDR3 totals 15 residues. The DNA of the CDR3 is TGTGCCAGCAGCCCCGTGACAGGGGAGCCAGATACGCAGTATTTT. Its protein is CASSPVTGEPDTQYF.

This clonotype was seen repeatedly, ten times or more. The chain joins TRBV7-2 to TRBJ2-7, with unresolved D. The V end lost 5 bases, the J end lost 6 bases, and 14 bases lay between the germline ends. The CDR3 loop spans 13 amino acids. CDR1 and CDR2 from the germline V gene are SGHTA and FQGNSA. CDR3 nucleotide sequence: TGTGCCAGCAGCCCCTTTTCGAGAGCCGAGCAGTACTTC. It translates to CASSPFSRAEQYF.

This chain connects TRBV5-1 to TRBJ1-1; D possibly corresponds to TRBD1 (5 bases). The V and J ends lost 4 bases and 0 bases respectively, with 13 bases between them. Germline CDR1 reads SGHRS; CDR2 reads YFSETQ. The CDR3 length is 15 residues. The CDR3 DNA follows: TGCGCCAGCAGCGGCTTAGGGGCCGTGAACACTGAAGCTTTCTTT. The encoded protein is CASSGLGAVNTEAFF.

This clonotype was counted ten times or more. The chain couples TRBV20-1 to TRBJ1-4; D is ambiguous. Germline V gene lookup returns CDR1 DFQATT and CDR2 SNEGSKA (reference sequence). Trimming pared 2 bases from V and 2 bases from J, leaving 9 bases between. The CDR3 is 14 residues long. This CDR3 reads CSARKGGTNEKLFF. The CDR3 DNA reads TGCAGTGCTAGAAAGGGTGGTACTAATGAAAAACTGTTTTTT.

This clonotype was seen a few times. The chain recombines TRBV15 with TRBJ1-6; no definite D call. CDR3 length: 15 amino acids. Per the germline V gene, CDR1 is LNHNV and CDR2 is YYDKDF (reference sequence). Trimming took 6 bases from V and 5 from J, leaving 14 bases between them. CDR3 sequence (DNA): TGTGCCACCAGGGAATCCTATTCAGATAATTCACCCCTCCACTTT. It codes for CATRESYSDNSPLHF.